The 21 T cell receptor beta chains presented below share a single source sample, sequenced in a study of long-term antiretroviral therapy in people with HIV. Runs used v3.0 of the immunoSEQ assay and were done at survey level. Assay: immunoSEQ multiplex PCR; the TCRdb copy retains only in-frame clones and omits some. The table lists tens of thousands of clones, about 88% of them singletons. Sequences were derived from unsorted PBMCs, sampled roughly 2.9 years before starting antiretroviral therapy. These receptors were collected from a woman aged 25 to 39 with HIV.

V is TRBV6-6 and J is TRBJ1-2; 9 positions match TRBD1. This CDR3 spans 13 amino acids. Germline CDR1 MNHNY, CDR2 SVGAGI (reference sequence). V lost 5 bases, J lost 3 bases, and 1 base stayed unmatched. CDR3 region: CASSRQGDYGYTF. In nucleotides, the CDR3 is TGTGCCAGCAGTCGACAGGGGGACTATGGCTACACCTTC.

The chain employs TRBV6-1 and TRBJ1-3; unclear D gene. The CDR3 consists of 15 residues. V was shortened by 3 bases and J by 0 bases, with 9 bases between the two germline ends. Per germline, CDR1 MNHNS and CDR2 SASEGT. The CDR3 nucleotides are TGTGCCAGCAGTGATCCGTCGAGCTCTGGAAACACCATATATTTT. Translation: CASSDPSSSGNTIYF.

In this sample, this clone turned up a few times. The chain has TRBV5-1 and TRBJ1-2, with unresolved D. Germline CDR1 SGHRS, CDR2 YFSETQ. The CDR3 loop spans 16 amino acids. Trimming took 3 bases from V and 0 from J, leaving 15 bases between them. Here the CDR3 reads CASSSPLGGANYGYTF. CDR3 in DNA: TGCGCCAGCAGCTCCCCGCTGGGTGGAGCTAACTATGGCTACACCTTC.

This chain uses TRBV18 with TRBJ1-2, with unresolved D. This CDR3 is 15 amino acids long. V gave up 2 bases and J gave up 2 bases, with 12 bases separating them. Per the germline V gene, CDR1 is KGHSH and CDR2 is LQKENI. The CDR3 DNA reads as TGTGCCAGCTCACCAAACGGCAGGAACAACTATGGCTACACCTTC. Translation gives CASSPNGRNNYGYTF.

The J gene is TRBJ2-5, the V gene TRBV6-1; 11 nucleotides match TRBD2. J lost 1 base, V lost 4 bases, and 5 bases had no gene match. The CDR3 consists of 16 residues. The germline V gene encodes CDR1 MNHNS and CDR2 SASEGT. In DNA form, the CDR3 reads TGTGCCAGCAGTGGACTAGCGGGGAGCCGCCAAGAGACCCAGTACTTC. It yields the protein CASSGLAGSRQETQYF.

J is TRBJ2-2 and V is TRBV7-9, with D perhaps TRBD1 (5 bases). Germline-derived CDR1 and CDR2 are SEHNR and FQNEAQ (reference sequence). Between the trimmed V and J ends, which lost 5 bases and 3 bases, there was a span of 10 bases. The CDR3 consists of 14 residues. CDR3 bases: TGTGCCAGCAGCGTAGACAGTCACACCGGGGAGCTGTTTTTT. Translating gives CASSVDSHTGELFF. The full variable domain, in which reference TRBV7-9 and TRBJ2-2 provide the parts outside the CDR3, is DTGVSQNPRHKITKRGQNVTFRCDPISEHNRLYWYRQTLGQGPEFLTYFQNEAQLEKSRLLSDRFSAERPKGSFSTLEIQRTEQGDSAMYLCASSVDSHTGELFFGEGSRLTVL.

The V gene is TRBV19, the J gene TRBJ2-3, with unresolved D. Germline-derived CDR1 and CDR2 are LNHDA and SQIVND (reference sequence). V shed 10 bases and J shed 0 bases, with 14 bases lying between them. The CDR3 is made up of 14 amino acids. The CDR3 sequence: CATSTLASTDTQYF. The CDR3 DNA reads as TGTGCCACCTCGACACTCGCTAGCACAGATACGCAGTATTTT. The whole variable domain, remainder taken from reference TRBV19 and TRBJ2-3, is DGGITQSPKYLFRKEGQNVTLSCEQNLNHDAMYWYRQDPGQGLRLIYYSQIVNDFQKGDIAEGYSVSREKKESFPLTVTSAQKNPTAFYLCATSTLASTDTQYFGPGTRLTVL.

CDR3 amino acids: CATKKTGIIAANYGYTF. The CDR3 region has the DNA TGTGCCACCAAAAAGACAGGGATTATAGCGGCTAACTATGGCTACACCTTC. The chain joins TRBV6-7 to TRBJ1-2; 7 bases are shared with TRBD1. TRBV6-7 is classed as an ORF, of uncertain function. The CDR3 contains 17 residues. V gave up 10 bases and J gave up 0 bases; unmatched junction bases: 17.

This clone occurred a few times. V gene TRBV4-1 combines with J gene TRBJ2-5; 9 bases agree with TRBD1. Germline CDR1 reads MGHRA; CDR2 reads YSYEKL. The trim removed 8 bases at V and 4 bases at J, leaving 8 bases unmatched. The CDR3 spans 14 residues. DNA of the CDR3: TGCGCCAGCGCCAACGGACAGGGGAGAGAGACCCAGTACTTC. Its protein product is CASANGQGRETQYF.

The gene calls are TRBV5-1 and TRBJ1-4; D perhaps matches TRBD1 (6 bases). This CDR3 spans 15 amino acids. The germline gives CDR1 SGHRS, CDR2 YFSETQ. V gave up 4 bases and J gave up 7 bases, with 17 bases separating them. The CDR3 nucleotides read TGCGCCAGCAGCCTCCAGGGGTTTGGCAGTGAAAAACTGTTTTTT. The encoded protein is CASSLQGFGSEKLFF.

CDR3 nucleotide sequence: TGTGCCTGGACGGCAGGGGCACGGGGTTCACCCCTCCACTTT. This codes for CAWTAGARGSPLHF. The chain has TRBV30 and TRBJ1-6, with D tentatively TRBD1 (6 bases). Germline CDR1 is GTSNPN and CDR2 is SVGIG (reference sequence). V lost 4 bases and J lost 9, with 16 bases in between. CDR3 length equals 14 residues.

The V and J genes are TRBV27 and TRBJ1-6, with no clear D. Germline CDR1 MNHEY, CDR2 SMNVEV (reference sequence). Trimming took 3 bases from V and 11 from J, leaving 11 bases between them. This CDR3 is built from 13 residues. Here the CDR3 reads CASSLAVSTPLHF. The CDR3 region has the DNA TGTGCCAGCAGTTTGGCAGTATCTACACCCCTCCACTTT.

This CDR3 is CASNREIREYGYTF. The CDR3 bases are TGTGCCTCCAACAGGGAAATCAGGGAATATGGCTACACCTTC. The chain joins TRBV30 to TRBJ1-2; D might be TRBD1 (6 bases). This CDR3 has 14 amino acids. Trimming took off 7 bases at V and 5 bases at J, with 20 bases between the two ends. Germline assignment: CDR1 GTSNPN and CDR2 SVGIG (reference sequence).

The CDR3 is CASSLVVGETQYF. CDR3 sequence (DNA): TGTGCCAGCAGCTTAGTAGTTGGAGAGACCCAGTACTTC. The J gene is TRBJ2-5, the V gene TRBV7-9; D unclear. The V gene lost 1 base and the J gene lost 4 bases, with 7 bases spanning the gap. Germline V lookup: CDR1 SEHNR, CDR2 FQNEAQ (reference sequence). This CDR3 is built from 13 residues. Filled out from reference TRBV7-9 and TRBJ2-5, the complete variable domain reads DTGVSQNPRHKITKRGQNVTFRCDPISEHNRLYWYRQTLGQGPEFLTYFQNEAQLEKSRLLSDRFSAERPKGSFSTLEIQRTEQGDSAMYLCASSLVVGETQYFGPGTRLLVL.

The V and J genes are TRBV6-1 and TRBJ2-7, with 10 bases fitting TRBD1. V lost 4 bases, J lost 7 bases, and 7 bases stayed unmatched. The V gene's germline CDR1 is MNHNS and CDR2 SASEGT. The length of the CDR3 is 14 residues. The CDR3 spells CASSATGTGDEQYV. In DNA form, the CDR3 reads TGTGCCAGCAGTGCAACCGGGACAGGGGATGAGCAGTACGTC.

The CDR3 region is CASSHQGGSGNTIYF. CDR3 DNA sequence: TGCGCCAGCAGCCACCAAGGGGGATCTGGAAACACCATATATTTT. The V and J genes are TRBV4-1 and TRBJ1-3, with D tentatively TRBD1 (6 bases). Trimming removed 3 bases at V and 1 base at J, with 10 bases between. Germline-derived CDR1 and CDR2 are MGHRA and YSYEKL. CDR3 length: 15 amino acids.

This chain connects TRBV2 to TRBJ2-3; TRBD2 matches at 8 bases. CDR3 length: 18 residues. V lost 7 bases to trimming and J lost 6 bases; unmatched junction nucleotides: 21. The germline V gene has CDR1 SNHLY and CDR2 FYNNEI. CDR3: CASTRAGGGLLPRDTQYF. CDR3 in DNA: TGTGCCAGCACCCGAGCGGGCGGGGGGCTGTTGCCGAGGGATACGCAGTATTTT. The whole variable domain, filled in from reference TRBV2 and TRBJ2-3, reads EPEVTQTPSHQVTQMGQEVILRCVPISNHLYFYWYRQILGQKVEFLVSFYNNEISEKSEIFDDQFSVERPDGSNFTLKIRSTKLEDSAMYFCASTRAGGGLLPRDTQYFGPGTRLTVL.

The chain carries TRBV20-1 and TRBJ2-7, with TRBD1 as a possible D gene (6 bases). The CDR3 sequence is 11 residues long. V shed 4 bases and J shed 5 bases, with 9 bases lying between them. Germline CDR1 is DFQATT and CDR2 is SNEGSKA (reference sequence). The CDR3 region has the DNA TGCAGTGCTAAGACAGGTAACGAGCAGTACGTC. This sequence encodes CSAKTGNEQYV.

This chain links TRBV6-1 with TRBJ1-5; D unresolved. The ends were cut back, 1 base at V and 3 bases at J, with 7 bases in the middle. Germline V CDR1 and CDR2: MNHNS, SASEGT. This CDR3 has 14 amino acids. CDR3 coding DNA: TGTGCCAGCAGTGAAGTGATGAACAATCAGCCCCAGCATTTT. It specifies CASSEVMNNQPQHF.

The J gene is TRBJ2-7, the V gene TRBV5-6; tentative D call: TRBD2 (7 bases). The CDR3 loop spans 16 amino acids. With 4 bases removed from V and 5 bases from J, the gap between germline ends came to 22 bases. CDR1 SGHDT and CDR2 YYEEEE come from the germline V gene. CDR3 loop: CASSLSMAGAYDEQYV. The CDR3 DNA is TGTGCCAGCAGCCTGTCCATGGCGGGGGCATACGACGAGCAGTACGTC.

The CDR3 sequence is CATSRDPPYSNTDTQYF. The CDR3 DNA reads TGTGCCACCAGCAGAGATCCCCCCTACTCCAACACAGATACGCAGTATTTT. This chain uses TRBV15 with TRBJ2-3, with D uncertain. Germline assignment: CDR1 LNHNV and CDR2 YYDKDF (reference sequence). This CDR3 spans 17 amino acids. V was clipped by 0 bases and J by 2 bases, with 15 bases between them.